The 23 T cell receptor beta chains reported below all come from one sample, sequenced in a study of monozygotic twins with inflammatory bowel disease. No DNA is given; TCRdb re-called the 5' RACE reads and lists each CDR3 protein once. The clone table shows approximately 200,000 distinct CDR3 sequences, with the ten largest holding under 8.5%. Sequencing was done on a sample of blood. These receptors were collected from a human donor with ulcerative colitis or Crohn's disease, or a healthy co-twin of an affected twin (not recorded which).

This chain uses TRBV3-1 with TRBJ2-3. In germline, CDR1 is LGHDT, CDR2 YNNKEL (reference sequence). The CDR3 runs 13 residues. CDR3 protein: CASSQGVTDTQYF.

The chain couples TRBV11-3 to TRBJ1-1; checking the TCRdb D call of TRBD1 is not possible without DNA. The CDR3 runs 12 residues. CDR1 and CDR2 (germline): SGHNT, YENEEA. The CDR3 loop is CASSSGRGEAFF.

The J gene is TRBJ1-4, the V gene TRBV7-9; absent DNA, TCRdb's TRBD1 call cannot be checked. The CDR3 covers 14 residues. CDR1 is SEHNR, CDR2 FQNEAQ, per germline (reference sequence). CDR3: CASSRGQGMEKLFF.

This chain joins TRBV6-5 and TRBJ1-6; TCRdb picks TRBD1, but there is no DNA to check that call. Per the germline V gene, CDR1 is MNHEY and CDR2 is SVGAGI. The CDR3 extends over 16 amino acids. The CDR3 spells CASSLIDSDLNSPLHF.

The chain has TRBV20-1 and TRBJ2-1; TCRdb lists TRBD1, though no DNA is available to test this call. The CDR3 extends over 13 amino acids. Germline V lookup: CDR1 DFQATT, CDR2 SNEGSKA (reference sequence). The CDR3 sequence: CSARGAGAYEQFF.

The rearrangement uses TRBV7-8 and TRBJ2-3. Germline CDR1 and CDR2: SGHVS and FQNEAQ. This CDR3 comprises 16 residues. CDR3 amino acids: CASSATTMIRTDTQYF.

The CDR3 loop is CASSFDDSSSYEQYF. V usage is TRBV5-6 and J usage is TRBJ2-7. Per germline, CDR1 SGHDT and CDR2 YYEEEE. The CDR3 has 15 residues. The full variable domain, in which reference TRBV5-6 and TRBJ2-7 provide the parts outside the CDR3, is DAGVTQSPTHLIKTRGQQVTLRCSPKSGHDTVSWYQQALGQGPQFIFQYYEEEERQRGNFPDRFSGHQFPNYSSELNVNALLLGDSALYLCASSFDDSSSYEQYFGPGTRLTVT.

The V and J genes are TRBV18 and TRBJ1-3; TCRdb's assignment of TRBD1 cannot be checked, as there is no DNA. CDR1 and CDR2 from the germline V gene are KGHSH and LQKENI. The CDR3 runs 17 residues. CDR3 amino acids: CASSLLLPGATGNTIYF.

The chain links TRBV5-1 to TRBJ1-1; TCRdb picks TRBD1, but there is no DNA to check that call. Germline CDR1 SGHRS, CDR2 YFSETQ. The length of the CDR3 is 19 residues. The CDR3 protein is CASSPHSVGAGLKDTEAFF. Full variable domain (outside the CDR3, taken from reference TRBV5-1 and TRBJ1-1): KAGVTQTPRYLIKTRGQQVTLSCSPISGHRSVSWYQQTPGQGLQFLFEYFSETQRNKGNFPGRFSGRQFSNSRSEMNVSTLELGDSALYLCASSPHSVGAGLKDTEAFFGQGTRLTVV.

V is TRBV2 and J is TRBJ2-4; TCRdb's assignment of TRBD1 cannot be checked, as there is no DNA. Germline CDR1 reads SNHLY; CDR2 reads FYNNEI. This CDR3 is 15 amino acids long. The CDR3 spells CASSDRQGVKNIQYF. The full variable domain, completed using reference TRBV2 and TRBJ2-4, is EPEVTQTPSHQVTQMGQEVILRCVPISNHLYFYWYRQILGQKVEFLVSFYNNEISEKSEIFDDQFSVERPDGSNFTLKIRSTKLEDSAMYFCASSDRQGVKNIQYFGAGTRLSVL.

The chain carries TRBV7-2 and TRBJ1-2; TCRdb reports TRBD1, a call that lacks DNA to check it against. Looked up from germline, CDR1 is SGHTA and CDR2 is FQGNSA. This CDR3 comprises 15 residues. The CDR3 is CASRRTGTGRSGYTF.

The V and J genes are TRBV12-3 or TRBV12-4 and TRBJ2-7; TCRdb reports TRBD2, a call that lacks DNA to check it against. The CDR3 consists of 16 residues. CDR3 region: CASSRQSATASYEQYF.

This chain links TRBV15 with TRBJ2-3. There are 15 residues in the CDR3. Per the germline V gene, CDR1 is LNHNV and CDR2 is YYDKDF (reference sequence). The CDR3 protein is CATSRDRHTTDTQYF.

The CDR3 loop reads CSAGTEGLEQYF. The V call is TRBV20-1, the J call TRBJ2-7; the D call from TCRdb, TRBD1, cannot be confirmed without DNA. The CDR3 is 12 amino acids. Germline V gene sequence: CDR1 DFQATT, CDR2 SNEGSKA (reference sequence).

The CDR3 region is CASISADTGELFF. The chain combines TRBV12-3 or TRBV12-4 with TRBJ2-2. This CDR3 spans 13 amino acids.

The V and J genes are TRBV20-1 and TRBJ2-3; without DNA, the TCRdb call of TRBD2 cannot be checked. The germline V gene encodes CDR1 DFQATT and CDR2 SNEGSKA (reference sequence). CDR3 length: 19 amino acids. This CDR3 is CSARVGRTSGGVGTDTQYF.

The J gene is TRBJ1-2, the V gene TRBV5-1; TCRdb names TRBD1, which stays unverified in the absence of DNA. Germline-derived CDR1 and CDR2 are SGHRS and YFSETQ. This CDR3 spans 14 amino acids. This chain's CDR3 is CASSLEGRPYGYTF.

J is TRBJ1-6 and V is TRBV12-3 or TRBV12-4. The length of the CDR3 is 13 residues. CDR3 protein: CASRLEAEAPLHF.

This chain connects TRBV12-3 or TRBV12-4 to TRBJ2-3; there is no DNA to check the TCRdb D call of TRBD1. The CDR3 consists of 14 residues. CDR3 sequence reads: CASSQAGGPDTQYF.

The chain carries TRBV29-1 and TRBJ2-1. CDR3 size: 14 residues. Germline V gene data show CDR1 as SQVTM and CDR2 as ANQGSEA. The CDR3 region is CSVEPDWTYNEQFF.

This chain connects TRBV4-2 to TRBJ2-1; TCRdb picks TRBD1, but there is no DNA to check that call. Per the germline V gene, CDR1 is LGHNA and CDR2 is YNFKEQ. This CDR3 has 16 amino acids. CDR3 loop: CASSQETGQAGDEQFF.

This chain connects TRBV4-3 to TRBJ2-6; TCRdb reports TRBD2, a call that lacks DNA to check it against. This CDR3 spans 19 amino acids. CDR1 and CDR2 (germline): LGHNA, YSLEER. CDR3 region: CASSQDRRQINSGANVLTF.

The V and J genes are TRBV12-3 or TRBV12-4 and TRBJ1-5; TCRdb names TRBD1, which stays unverified in the absence of DNA. This CDR3 region has 14 residues. The CDR3 sequence is CASTTRGPNQPQHF.